The entry below gives a single TCR beta chain sequence along with its context. Antigen: not known. RNA transcripts provided the source from which TCR beta CDR3 regions were amplified. The TCR CDR3 was amplified in a first-round RT-PCR using the HTBI primer set. TCRdb analysed the multiplex PCR reads with MiXCR anew, one entry per CDR3 protein. Among around 250,000 distinct CDR3 sequences, approximately 14% were seen once, and the ten largest hold roughly 14%. Cells are PBMCs isolated from over 7.5 ml of fresh blood. This entry is derived from a study of T cells in Graves' hyperthyroidism and ophthalmopathy. General study results and limits: Stable hyperthyroidism was told apart from ophthalmopathy by a model built on 13 V-J features.

The CDR3 loop spans 17 amino acids. Per germline, CDR1 MGHRA and CDR2 YSYEKL. Trimming took 4 bases from V and 6 from J; bases not matched to a gene: 13. This receptor was taken from a woman aged 40 to 55 with Graves' hyperthyroidism that later progressed to Graves' ophthalmopathy. The chain employs TRBV4-1 and TRBJ2-1; TRBD2 matches 9 bases. Material: blood. Here the CDR3 DNA reads TGCGCCAGCAGCCCAGGACTAGCGAAAGATCCTTTCAATGAGCAGTTCTTC. It is translated as CASSPGLAKDPFNEQFF.